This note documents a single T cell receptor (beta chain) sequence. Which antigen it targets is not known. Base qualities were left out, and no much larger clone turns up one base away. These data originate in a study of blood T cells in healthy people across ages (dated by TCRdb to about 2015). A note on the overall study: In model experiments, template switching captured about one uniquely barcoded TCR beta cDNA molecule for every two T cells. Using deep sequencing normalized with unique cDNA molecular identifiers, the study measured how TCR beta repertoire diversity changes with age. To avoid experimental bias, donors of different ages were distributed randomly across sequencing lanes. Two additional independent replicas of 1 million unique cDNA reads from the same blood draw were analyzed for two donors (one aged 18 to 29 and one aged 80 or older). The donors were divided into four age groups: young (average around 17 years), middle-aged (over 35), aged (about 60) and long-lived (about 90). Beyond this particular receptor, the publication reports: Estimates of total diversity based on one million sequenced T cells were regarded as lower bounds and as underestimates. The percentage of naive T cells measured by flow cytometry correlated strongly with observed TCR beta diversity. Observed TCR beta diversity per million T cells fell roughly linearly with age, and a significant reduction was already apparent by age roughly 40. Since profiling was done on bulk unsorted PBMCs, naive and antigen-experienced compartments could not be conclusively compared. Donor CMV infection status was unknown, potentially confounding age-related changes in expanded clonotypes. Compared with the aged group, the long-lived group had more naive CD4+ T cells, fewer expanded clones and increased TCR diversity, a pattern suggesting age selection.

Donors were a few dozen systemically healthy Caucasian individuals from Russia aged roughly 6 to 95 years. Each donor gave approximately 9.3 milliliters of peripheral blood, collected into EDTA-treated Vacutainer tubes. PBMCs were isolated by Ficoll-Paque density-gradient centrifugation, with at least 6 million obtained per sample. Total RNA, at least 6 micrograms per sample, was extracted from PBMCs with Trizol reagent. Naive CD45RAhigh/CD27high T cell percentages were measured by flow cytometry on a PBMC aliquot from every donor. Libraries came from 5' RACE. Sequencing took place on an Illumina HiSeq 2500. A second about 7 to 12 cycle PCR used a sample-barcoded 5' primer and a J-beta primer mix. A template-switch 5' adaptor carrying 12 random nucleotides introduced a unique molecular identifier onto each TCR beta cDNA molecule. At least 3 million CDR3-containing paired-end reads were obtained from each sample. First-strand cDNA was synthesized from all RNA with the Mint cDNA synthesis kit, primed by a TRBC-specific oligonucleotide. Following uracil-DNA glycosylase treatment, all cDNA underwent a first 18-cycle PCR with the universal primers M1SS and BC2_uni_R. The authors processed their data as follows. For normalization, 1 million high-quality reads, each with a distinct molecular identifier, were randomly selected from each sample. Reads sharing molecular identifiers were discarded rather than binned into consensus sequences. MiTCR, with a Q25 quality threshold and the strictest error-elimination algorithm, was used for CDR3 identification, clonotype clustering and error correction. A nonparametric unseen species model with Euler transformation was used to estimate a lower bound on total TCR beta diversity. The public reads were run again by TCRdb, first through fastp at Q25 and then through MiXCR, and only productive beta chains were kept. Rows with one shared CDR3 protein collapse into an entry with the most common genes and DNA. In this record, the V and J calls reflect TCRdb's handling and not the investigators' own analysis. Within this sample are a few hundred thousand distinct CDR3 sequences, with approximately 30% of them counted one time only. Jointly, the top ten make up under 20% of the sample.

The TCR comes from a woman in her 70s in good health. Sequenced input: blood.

The bases are TGTGCCAGCGTAGCGGGGGCCCCCAGCTCCTACAATGAGCAGTTCTTC. Its protein is CASVAGAPSSYNEQFF. Recombination joined TRBV12-3 or TRBV12-4 with TRBJ2-1; TRBD2 agrees with 9 junctional bases. Germline trimming: 8 bases from V, 0 bases from J; junction bases outside gene matches: 8. Spanning cysteine to phenylalanine, the CDR3 consists of 16 amino acids. Kept here is only the CDR3 DNA, which spans 48 bases and is read in frame from base 1.